This TCR beta chain comes out of a study of blood T cell repertoires in COVID-19. Study information: Material from acute and convalescent COVID-19 was sourced from the United States, Italy and Spain.

The cohort comprised adults aged roughly 18 to 95 years residing in around 25 US areas. V was trimmed by 1 base and J by 1 base, leaving 13 bases between them. This CDR3 is built from 16 residues. Germline-derived CDR1 and CDR2 are LNHDA and SQIVND (reference sequence). Produced via immunoSEQ multiplex PCR; TCRdb's table is partial and in-frame only. The sample includes approximately 130,000 clones, roughly four fifths seen only once; the top ten take over 15%. The sample comprised PBMCs or T cells enriched from blood (not recorded which). The TCR originated in a man aged 25-45 years who had recovered from COVID-19. This rearrangement joins TRBV19 to TRBJ1-2, with a weak D call TRBD1 (6 bases). DNA of the CDR3: TGTGCCAGTAGTATAGCCCCAGGGGCGATTAACTATGGCTACACCTTC. It translates to CASSIAPGAINYGYTF.